This T cell receptor beta chain came from a study of blood T cells in healthy people across ages. Germline CDR1 SQVTM, CDR2 ANQGSEA. The CDR3 covers 14 residues. V lost 2 bases and J 4 bases, leaving 12 bases between the germline ends. This clonotype has more than one count but fewer than ten. Primers used in a second PCR of about 6 to 12 cycles were a sample-barcoded 5' primer and a J-beta primer mix. In TCRdb, the 5' RACE reads were re-called with MiXCR into one record per CDR3 protein. The sample carries roughly 900,000 distinct CDR3 sequences, about 48% recorded once. The clonotype originates from a man in his thirties or forties in good health. Sequenced input: blood. The rearrangement joins TRBV29-1 to TRBJ2-1; D call uncertain. The CDR3 region is CSVELHMGYNEQFF. In DNA form, the CDR3 reads TGCAGCGTTGAACTCCACATGGGTTACAATGAGCAGTTCTTC.